A selection of T cell receptor beta chains follows, all from one sample in a study of post-analysis software for immune sequencing data. TCRdb processed the PCR reads anew with MiXCR; each CDR3 protein has one entry. The profile shows 650,000 to 900,000 distinct CDR3 sequences, 46% of them singletons. Sequenced material: blood. The receptors come from a girl aged 10 to 17 with multiple sclerosis. Both conserved end residues are part of each CDR3. The D gene is left open where the match is weak. Where a row states a size, it is once, few, many or the class of an expanded clone; other rows omit it.

V,D,size,J,CDR3,DNA
TRBV4-1,NA,NA,TRBJ2-5,CASSQGSNSQETQYF,TGCGCCAGCAGCCAAGGAAGTAACAGTCAAGAGACCCAGTACTTC
TRBV15,TRBD1,few,TRBJ2-4,CATSNRGGGNIQYF,TGTGCCACCAGCAACAGGGGTGGGGGAAACATTCAGTACTTC
TRBV7-9,NA,NA,TRBJ2-1,CASSLAGEYNEQFF,TGTGCCAGCAGCTTAGCGGGGGAGTACAATGAGCAGTTCTTC
TRBV27,NA,NA,TRBJ2-7,CASSLTTSRYEQYF,TGTGCCAGCAGTTTAACGACCTCACGGTACGAGCAGTACTTC
TRBV3-1,TRBD2,NA,TRBJ2-7,CASSQDGSGRGSYEQYF,TGTGCCAGCAGCCAAGACGGTTCGGGGCGGGGGTCCTACGAGCAGTACTTC
TRBV5-1,NA,NA,TRBJ1-2,CASRRDNRHYGYTF,TGCGCCAGCCGAAGGGACAACCGACACTATGGCTACACCTTC
TRBV10-3,NA,NA,TRBJ2-7,CAISVIEQDPPDEQYF,TGTGCCATCAGTGTCATAGAACAGGACCCCCCGGACGAGCAGTACTTC
TRBV20-1,NA,NA,TRBJ2-7,CSASELEQYF,TGCAGTGCTAGTGAGCTAGAGCAGTACTTC
TRBV29-1,TRBD2,NA,TRBJ2-7,CSAVPGLAGGEQYF,TGCAGCGCCGTACCCGGACTAGCGGGAGGCGAGCAGTACTTC
TRBV13,NA,NA,TRBJ2-5,CASSLSRATQETQYF,TGTGCCAGCAGCTTATCGAGGGCTACCCAAGAGACCCAGTACTTC
TRBV2,TRBD2,NA,TRBJ2-1,CASSGLAGLNEQFF,TGTGCCAGCAGCGGACTAGCGGGACTCAATGAGCAGTTCTTC
TRBV6-1,NA,few,TRBJ1-5,CASSLSPEGNQPQHF,TGTGCCAGCAGCCTCAGTCCGGAGGGCAATCAGCCCCAGCATTTT
TRBV7-6,TRBD1,few,TRBJ1-1,CASSARQGMNTEAFF,TGTGCCAGCAGCGCCAGACAGGGGATGAACACTGAAGCTTTCTTT
TRBV10-3,NA,few,TRBJ1-2,CAITPGPNNYGYTF,TGTGCCATTACCCCCGGGCCGAATAACTATGGCTACACCTTC
TRBV3-1,NA,NA,TRBJ2-5,CARARGGAYF,TGTGCCAGGGCAAGGGGTGGTGCGTACTTC
TRBV7-2,TRBD2,NA,TRBJ2-7,CASSLQTSGSHEQYF,TGTGCCAGCAGCCTCCAGACTAGCGGGAGCCACGAGCAGTACTTC
TRBV5-1,TRBD2,NA,TRBJ2-3,CASSLGSSGRHPDTQYF,TGCGCCAGCAGCTTGGGGTCAAGCGGGAGGCATCCAGATACGCAGTATTTT
TRBV10-3,TRBD2,NA,TRBJ2-1,CAISVVGLAGDYNEQFF,TGTGCCATCAGTGTGGTCGGACTAGCGGGAGACTACAATGAGCAGTTCTTC
TRBV9,TRBD2,NA,TRBJ2-1,CASSEDSGGTYNEQFF,TGTGCCAGCAGTGAGGATAGCGGGGGGACCTACAATGAGCAGTTCTTC
TRBV29-1,TRBD2,NA,TRBJ2-1,CSVIWGLAHQSSYNEQFF,TGCAGCGTGATATGGGGACTAGCTCATCAGAGCTCCTACAATGAGCAGTTCTTC
TRBV28,NA,few,TRBJ1-5,CASSDRGGNQPQHF,TGTGCCAGCAGTGACAGAGGTGGCAATCAGCCCCAGCATTTT
TRBV3-1,TRBD2,NA,TRBJ2-7,CASSLTGTSSYEQYF,TGTGCCAGCAGCCTTACCGGGACTAGCTCCTACGAGCAGTACTTC
TRBV9,NA,NA,TRBJ2-5,CASSIRDSSWETQYF,TGTGCCAGCAGCATCCGGGACTCGTCCTGGGAGACCCAGTACTTC
TRBV20-1,TRBD2,NA,TRBJ2-1,CSARETGLVASEQFF,TGCAGTGCTAGAGAGACCGGACTAGTCGCTAGTGAGCAGTTCTTC
TRBV7-9,NA,NA,TRBJ2-1,CASSSLVVEQFF,TGTGCCAGCAGCTCCTTAGTGGTTGAGCAGTTCTTC
TRBV24-1,TRBD2,few,TRBJ2-3,CATSSGGSPSGSTDTQYF,TGTGCCACCAGTTCCGGAGGGTCACCTAGCGGTAGCACAGATACGCAGTATTTT
TRBV5-6,NA,once,TRBJ1-5,CASSLAAAASGPQHF,TGTGCCAGCAGCTTGGCCGCGGCAGCCTCGGGGCCCCAGCATTTT
TRBV29-1,NA,NA,TRBJ2-6,CSVLGLPDGMDSGANVLTF,TGCAGCGTCCTTGGTTTACCGGACGGAATGGACTCTGGGGCCAACGTCCTGACTTTC
TRBV5-1,TRBD1,NA,TRBJ1-1,CASTPGGANTEAFF,TGCGCCAGCACTCCAGGGGGCGCGAACACTGAAGCTTTCTTT
TRBV25-1,NA,NA,TRBJ1-2,CASSESAERNYGYTF,TGTGCCAGCAGTGAATCGGCCGAAAGAAACTATGGCTACACCTTC
TRBV27,NA,few,TRBJ2-6,CASRMQSGANVLTF,TGTGCCAGCAGGATGCAGTCTGGGGCCAACGTCCTGACTTTC
TRBV20-1,NA,NA,TRBJ1-2,CSARGHGDGYTF,TGCAGTGCTAGGGGTCACGGGGATGGCTACACCTTC
TRBV7-3,TRBD2,NA,TRBJ2-5,CASSGGLGMYF,TGTGCCAGCAGCGGGGGACTAGGGATGTACTTC
TRBV11-2,NA,NA,TRBJ2-1,CASSLLGFGGFYNEQFF,TGTGCCAGCAGCTTATTAGGATTCGGCGGGTTTTACAATGAGCAGTTCTTC
TRBV11-2,NA,many,TRBJ1-2,CASRGIRDFYGYTF,TGTGCCAGCAGGGGGATCAGGGACTTCTATGGCTACACCTTC
TRBV2,TRBD1,NA,TRBJ1-1,CASRGQLALNTEAFF,TGTGCCAGCAGGGGACAGTTAGCGCTTAACACTGAAGCTTTCTTT
TRBV13,TRBD2,NA,TRBJ2-3,CASSPPRIGGSPDTQYF,TGTGCCAGCAGCCCCCCCCGGATTGGCGGGAGCCCAGATACGCAGTATTTT